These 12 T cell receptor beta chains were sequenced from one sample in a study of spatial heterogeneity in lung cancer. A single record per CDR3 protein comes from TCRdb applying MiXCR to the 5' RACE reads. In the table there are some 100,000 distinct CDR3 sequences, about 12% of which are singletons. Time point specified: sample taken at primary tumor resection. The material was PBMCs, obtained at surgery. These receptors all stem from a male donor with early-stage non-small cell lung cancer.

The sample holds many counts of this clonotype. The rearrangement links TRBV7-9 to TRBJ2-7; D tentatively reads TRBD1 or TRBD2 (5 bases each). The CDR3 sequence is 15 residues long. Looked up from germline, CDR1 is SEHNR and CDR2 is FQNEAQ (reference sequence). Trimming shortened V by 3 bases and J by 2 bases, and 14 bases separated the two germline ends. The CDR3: CASSLTRDRTYEQYF. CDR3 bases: TGTGCCAGCAGCTTGACGAGGGACCGCACCTACGAGCAGTACTTC.

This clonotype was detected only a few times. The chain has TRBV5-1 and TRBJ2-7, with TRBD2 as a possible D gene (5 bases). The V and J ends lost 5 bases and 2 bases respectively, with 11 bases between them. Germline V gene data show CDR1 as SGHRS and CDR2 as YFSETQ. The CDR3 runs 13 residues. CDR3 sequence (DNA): TGCGCCAGCAGTTACCGGGATCCCTACGAGCAGTACTTC. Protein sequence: CASSYRDPYEQYF.

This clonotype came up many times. CDR3 DNA: TGCGCCAGCAGCTTGTTTCCGGGGAACTCAGATACGCAGTATTTT. This encodes CASSLFPGNSDTQYF. J is TRBJ2-3 and V is TRBV5-1; the D gene is possibly TRBD2 (5 bases). The V end was cut by 1 base, the J end by 4 bases, with 13 bases between. The CDR3 has 15 residues. Germline CDR1 reads SGHRS; CDR2 reads YFSETQ.

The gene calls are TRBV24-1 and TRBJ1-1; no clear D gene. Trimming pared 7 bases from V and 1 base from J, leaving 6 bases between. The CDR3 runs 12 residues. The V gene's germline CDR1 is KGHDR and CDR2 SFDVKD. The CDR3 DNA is TGTGCCACCAGAAAGGGGAACACTGAAGCTTTCTTT. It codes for CATRKGNTEAFF.

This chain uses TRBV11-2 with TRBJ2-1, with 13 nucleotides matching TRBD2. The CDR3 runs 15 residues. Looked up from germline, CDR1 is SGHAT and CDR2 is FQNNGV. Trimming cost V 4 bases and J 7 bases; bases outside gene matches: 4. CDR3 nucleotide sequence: TGTGCCAGCAGCTATGGGACTAGCGGGAAGAATGAGCAGTTCTTC. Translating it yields CASSYGTSGKNEQFF.

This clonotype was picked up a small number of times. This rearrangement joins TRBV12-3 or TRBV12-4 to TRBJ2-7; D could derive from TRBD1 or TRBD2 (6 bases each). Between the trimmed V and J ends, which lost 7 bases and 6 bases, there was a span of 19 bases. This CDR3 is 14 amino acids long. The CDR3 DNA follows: TGTGCCAGCACTTTGACAGGAGGGTTTCGCGAGCAGTACTTC. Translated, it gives CASTLTGGFREQYF.

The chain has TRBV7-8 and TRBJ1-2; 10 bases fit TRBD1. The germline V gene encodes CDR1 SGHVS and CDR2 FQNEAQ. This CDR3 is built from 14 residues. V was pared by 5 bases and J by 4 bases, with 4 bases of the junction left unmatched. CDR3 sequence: CASSVRQGAYGYTF. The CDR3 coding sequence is TGTGCCAGCAGCGTCAGACAGGGGGCCTATGGCTACACCTTC.

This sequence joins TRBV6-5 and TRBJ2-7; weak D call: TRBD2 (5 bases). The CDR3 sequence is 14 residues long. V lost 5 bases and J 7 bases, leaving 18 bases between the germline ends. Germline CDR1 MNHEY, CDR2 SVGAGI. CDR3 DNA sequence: TGTGCCAGCAGTCACCGGAGGTCTTCGGGGGAGCAGTACTTC. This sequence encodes CASSHRRSSGEQYF.

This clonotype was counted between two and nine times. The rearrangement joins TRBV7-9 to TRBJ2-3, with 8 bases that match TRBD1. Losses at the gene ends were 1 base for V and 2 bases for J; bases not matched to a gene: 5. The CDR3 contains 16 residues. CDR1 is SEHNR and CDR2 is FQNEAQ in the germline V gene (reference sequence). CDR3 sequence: CASSLVTGGFTDTQYF. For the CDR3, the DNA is TGTGCCAGCAGCTTAGTTACAGGGGGATTCACAGATACGCAGTATTTT.

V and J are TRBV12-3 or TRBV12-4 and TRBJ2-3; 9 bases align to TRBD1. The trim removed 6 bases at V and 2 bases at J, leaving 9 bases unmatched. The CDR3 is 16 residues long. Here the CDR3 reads CASSPRGQGFTDTQYF. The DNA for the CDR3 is TGTGCCAGCAGCCCACGGGGACAGGGATTCACAGATACGCAGTATTTT.

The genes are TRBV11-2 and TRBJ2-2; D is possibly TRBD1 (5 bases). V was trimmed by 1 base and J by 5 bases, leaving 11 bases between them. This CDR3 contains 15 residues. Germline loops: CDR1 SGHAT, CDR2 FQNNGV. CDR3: CASSLGRVPTGELFF. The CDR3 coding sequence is TGTGCCAGCAGCTTAGGCAGGGTTCCAACCGGGGAGCTGTTTTTT.

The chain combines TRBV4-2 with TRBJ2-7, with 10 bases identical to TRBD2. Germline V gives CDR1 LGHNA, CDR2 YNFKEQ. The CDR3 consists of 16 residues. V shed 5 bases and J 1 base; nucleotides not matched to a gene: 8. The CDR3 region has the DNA TGTGCCAGCAGCTCCACAATGACTAGCGGGTCCTACGAGCAGTACTTC. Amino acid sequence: CASSSTMTSGSYEQYF.